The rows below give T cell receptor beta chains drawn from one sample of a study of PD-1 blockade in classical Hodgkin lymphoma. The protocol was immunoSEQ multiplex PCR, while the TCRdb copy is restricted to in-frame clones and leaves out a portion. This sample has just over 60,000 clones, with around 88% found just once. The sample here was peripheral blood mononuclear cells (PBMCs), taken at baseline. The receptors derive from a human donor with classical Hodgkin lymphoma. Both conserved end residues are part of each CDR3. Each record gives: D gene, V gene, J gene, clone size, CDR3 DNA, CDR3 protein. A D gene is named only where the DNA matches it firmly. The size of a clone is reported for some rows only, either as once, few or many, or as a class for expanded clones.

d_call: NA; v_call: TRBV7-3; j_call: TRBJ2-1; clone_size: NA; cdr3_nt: TGTGCCAGCAGCTTAAACCGACTAGATCTCAATGAGCAGTTCTTC; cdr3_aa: CASSLNRLDLNEQFF
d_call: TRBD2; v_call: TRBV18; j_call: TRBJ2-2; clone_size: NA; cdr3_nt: TGTGCCAGCTCACCACCGAGCGGGGGGCCGAACACCGGGGAGCTGTTTTTT; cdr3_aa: CASSPPSGGPNTGELFF
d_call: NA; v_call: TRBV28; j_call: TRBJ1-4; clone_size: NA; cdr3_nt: TGTGCCAGCAGTGGAGGGGGATTGGGTGAAAAACTGTTTTTT; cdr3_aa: CASSGGGLGEKLFF
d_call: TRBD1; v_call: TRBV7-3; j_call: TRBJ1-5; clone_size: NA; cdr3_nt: TGTGCCAGCAGCTTACCCCTGACAGGGCCCCAGCCCCAGCATTTT; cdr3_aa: CASSLPLTGPQPQHF
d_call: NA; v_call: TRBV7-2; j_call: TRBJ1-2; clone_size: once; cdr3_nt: TGTGCCAGCAGCCCCGGCCCCGCATGGAGCTACACCTTC; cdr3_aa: CASSPGPAWSYTF
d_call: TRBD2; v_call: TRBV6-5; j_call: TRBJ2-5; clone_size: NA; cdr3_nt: TGTGCCAGCACCTCGAGCGGGGGGAACCAAGAGACCCAGTACTTC; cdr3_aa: CASTSSGGNQETQYF
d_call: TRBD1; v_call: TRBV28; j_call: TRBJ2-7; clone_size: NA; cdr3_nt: TGTGCCAGCAGTTTTTACGGGACAGCAACATCCTACGAGCAGTACTTC; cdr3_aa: CASSFYGTATSYEQYF
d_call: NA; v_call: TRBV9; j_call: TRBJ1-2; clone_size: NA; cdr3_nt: TGTGCCAGCAGCGTACTCCCAGGGACGACTAACTATGGCTACACCTTC; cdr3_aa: CASSVLPGTTNYGYTF
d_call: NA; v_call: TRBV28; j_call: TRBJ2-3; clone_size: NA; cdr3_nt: TGTGCCACCAGACAGTCCACAGATACGCAGTATTTT; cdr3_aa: CATRQSTDTQYF
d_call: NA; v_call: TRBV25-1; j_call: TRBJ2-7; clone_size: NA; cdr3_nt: TGTGCCAGCAGTGGTTCCGGGACTGTTGCCTACGAGCAGTACTTC; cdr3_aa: CASSGSGTVAYEQYF
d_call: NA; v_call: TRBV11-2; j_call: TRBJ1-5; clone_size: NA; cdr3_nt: TGTGCCAGCAGCTTAGATGGTGATAGCAATCAGCCCCAGCATTTT; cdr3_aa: CASSLDGDSNQPQHF
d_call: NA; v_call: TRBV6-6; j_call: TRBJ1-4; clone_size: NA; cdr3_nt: TGTGCCAGCAGTGCCCTTGGTAATGAAAAACTGTTTTTT; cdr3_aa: CASSALGNEKLFF
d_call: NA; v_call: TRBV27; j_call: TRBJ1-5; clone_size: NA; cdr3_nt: TGTGCCAGCAGTAAATGGGATCAGCCCCAGCATTTT; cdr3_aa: CASSKWDQPQHF
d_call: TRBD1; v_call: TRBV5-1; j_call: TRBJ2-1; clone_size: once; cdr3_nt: TGCGCCAGCAGCTTGGCGAGACAGGGGAACAATGAGCAGTTCTTC; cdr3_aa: CASSLARQGNNEQFF
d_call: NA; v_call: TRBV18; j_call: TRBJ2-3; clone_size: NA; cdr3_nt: TGTGCCAGCTCACCTCCATTCGGAACTAGCACAGATACGCAGTATTTT; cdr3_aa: CASSPPFGTSTDTQYF
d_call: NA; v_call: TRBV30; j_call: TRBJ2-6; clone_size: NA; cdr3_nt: TGTGCCTGGAGTTATCGGATGGGTGGGGCCAACGTCCTGACTTTC; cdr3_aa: CAWSYRMGGANVLTF